This T cell receptor beta chain was documented in a study of cytomegalovirus exposure and HLA in healthy donors. This clone has a single count. The PCR ran on 60 Vbeta and 13 Jbeta primers. Repertoires were generated with immunoSEQ multiplex PCR, while TCRdb's copy carries only in-frame clones and drops some. The sample comprises about 200,000 clones, around 80% of which are singletons, and nearly 6% rests with the top ten. The CDR3 contains 16 residues. Trimming took off 0 bases at V and 4 bases at J, with 15 bases between the two ends. Looked up from germline, CDR1 is LGHNA and CDR2 is YNFKEQ. Sequencing input: PBMCs. V and J are TRBV4-2 and TRBJ1-2, with D unclear. This TCR derives from a man in his forties or fifties in good health and CMV-seropositive. Written as DNA, the CDR3 is TGTGCCAGCAGCCAAGATGAGCCGGAGGGCCTCTATGGCTACACCTTC. Residues: CASSQDEPEGLYGYTF.